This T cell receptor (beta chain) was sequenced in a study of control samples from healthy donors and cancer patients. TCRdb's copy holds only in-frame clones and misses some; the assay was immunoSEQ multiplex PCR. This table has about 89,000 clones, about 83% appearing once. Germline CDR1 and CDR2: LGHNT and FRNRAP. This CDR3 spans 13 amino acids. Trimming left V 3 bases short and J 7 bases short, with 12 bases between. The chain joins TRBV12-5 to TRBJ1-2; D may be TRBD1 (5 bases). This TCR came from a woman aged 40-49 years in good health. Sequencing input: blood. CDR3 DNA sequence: TGTGCTAGTGGTTTTTCAGGGATGGGTGGCTACACCTTC. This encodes CASGFSGMGGYTF.